This T cell receptor beta chain was sequenced during a study of technical replicates of blood from a handful of donors. Only in-frame clones appear in the TCRdb table, and some are missing; sequencing was by immunoSEQ multiplex PCR. The sample shows 55,000 to 80,000 clones, about 90% of them seen only once. This CDR3 is built from 13 residues. Germline CDR1 MNHNY, CDR2 SVGAGI (reference sequence). The V gene lost 0 bases and the J gene lost 3 bases, with 6 bases spanning the gap. The gene calls are TRBV6-6 and TRBJ2-7; D uncertain. The clonotype comes from a human donor in good health. Sequencing was performed on T cells isolated from PBMCs. The CDR3 DNA is TGTGCCAGCAGTTACTCGAACAGCTACGAGCAGTACTTC. It is translated as CASSYSNSYEQYF.